The clone carrying this T cell receptor (beta chain) was seen once. The source of the sample is a study of blood T cell repertoires in COVID-19. Study-level information: From the United States, Italy and Spain came samples of acute and convalescent COVID-19. Sample material is recorded as cDNA or gDNA derived from T cells, B-cell-depleted T cells, or PBMCs.

The authors' processing: It was from reference gene primer amplification that nucleated cell counts were estimated. Using immunoSEQ multiplex PCR, the repertoire was profiled, and TCRdb retains in-frame clones only, with some absent. That table furnishes V, J and clone size, whereas the DNA furnished D and trimming. The table lists some 97,000 clones, 85% of them singletons, with roughly 13% in the top ten. The CDR3 sequence is 15 residues long. The germline CDR1 and CDR2 sequences are LNHNV and YYDKDF (reference sequence). With 0 bases clipped from V and 4 bases from J, the junction kept 4 bases outside the gene matches.

Sequencing was done on a sample of peripheral blood. The sequence was obtained from a man aged 45-65 years with active or convalescent COVID-19. V gene TRBV15 combines with J gene TRBJ1-2; 8 positions agree with TRBD1. The CDR3 is CATSRERTGGYGYTF. The CDR3 DNA reads TGTGCCACCAGCAGAGAGCGTACAGGGGGCTATGGCTACACCTTC.